Below, 29 T cell receptor beta chains from the same sample are listed, as sequenced in a study of OX40 agonist ivuxolimab in advanced cancers. The protocol was immunoSEQ multiplex PCR, while the TCRdb copy is restricted to in-frame clones and leaves out a portion. Of roughly 100,000 clones in the sample, 85% to 95% were seen once. Sequencing used CD4+ or CD8+ T cells sorted from blood, obtained in a trial of the OX40 agonist ivuxolimab. These TCRs come from an adult with an advanced solid tumor such as melanoma, head and neck, liver or kidney cancer.

This chain links TRBV6-6 with TRBJ1-5, with D perhaps matching TRBD1 (6 bases). The V gene lost 8 bases and the J gene lost 2 bases, with 19 bases spanning the gap. CDR1 is MNHNY and CDR2 is SVGAGI in the germline V gene (reference sequence). This CDR3 spans 16 amino acids. The CDR3 bases are TGTGCCAGCCTGGACAGTGGAGGTTCGGGCAATCAGCCCCAGCATTTT. Encoded protein: CASLDSGGSGNQPQHF.

The CDR3 DNA reads as TGTGCCAGCAGCATGGGACTAGCGGGAAGGGCGGGCTACAATGAGCAGTTCTTC. Translating it yields CASSMGLAGRAGYNEQFF. This chain uses TRBV13 with TRBJ2-1, with 13 nucleotides matching TRBD2. V lost 5 bases, J lost 3 bases, and 10 bases stayed unmatched. Germline V gene sequence: CDR1 PRHDT, CDR2 FYEKMQ (reference sequence). There are 18 residues in the CDR3.

In DNA, the CDR3 is TGTGCCACCCGGGCCGGCACTCTCAATCAGCCCCAGCATTTT. This encodes CATRAGTLNQPQHF. The chain couples TRBV19 to TRBJ1-5; no reliable D call. The CDR3 consists of 14 residues. The V gene's germline CDR1 is LNHDA and CDR2 SQIVND (reference sequence). V shed 10 bases and J shed 3 bases, with 16 bases lying between them.

The gene calls are TRBV10-3 and TRBJ2-1, with D perhaps matching TRBD1 or TRBD2 (5 bases each). Trimming left V 8 bases short and J 9 bases short, with 17 bases between. Per germline, CDR1 ENHRY and CDR2 SYGVKD. CDR3 length: 13 residues. CDR3 residues: CAIGTGRQGEQFF. As DNA, the CDR3 is TGTGCCATCGGGACCGGCAGGCAAGGTGAGCAGTTCTTC.

The chain links TRBV7-3 to TRBJ2-1, with D uncertain. Germline CDR1 SGHTA, CDR2 FQGTGA. The CDR3 loop spans 13 amino acids. Between the trimmed V and J ends, which lost 5 bases and 8 bases, there was a span of 13 bases. CDR3: CASSPNPRDEQFF. In DNA, the CDR3 is TGTGCCAGCAGCCCGAACCCTCGGGATGAGCAGTTCTTC.

The V call is TRBV7-6, the J call TRBJ2-7; D is possibly TRBD2 (5 bases). Germline values: CDR1 SGHVS, CDR2 FNYEAQ. V was shortened by 6 bases and J by 3 bases, with 15 bases between the two germline ends. The CDR3 length is 14 residues. The CDR3 spells CASSNAGGSYEQYF. The CDR3 DNA reads as TGTGCCAGCAGTAATGCGGGCGGTAGCTACGAGCAGTACTTC.

The gene calls are TRBV9 and TRBJ2-5; TRBD2 might be the D (5 bases). Per germline, CDR1 SGDLS and CDR2 YYNGEE. There are 13 residues in the CDR3. V gave up 3 bases and J gave up 5 bases, with 11 bases separating them. The CDR3 spells CASSGTPGETQYF. The CDR3 region has the DNA TGTGCCAGCAGCGGGACCCCGGGGGAGACCCAGTACTTC.

The CDR3 is CASTRPGNYGYTF. The CDR3 coding sequence is TGTGCCAGCACCAGACCCGGGAACTATGGCTACACCTTC. The chain joins TRBV6-1 to TRBJ1-2; D gene unclear. The germline CDR1 and CDR2 sequences are MNHNS and SASEGT. This CDR3 region has 13 residues. V shed 7 bases and J shed 2 bases, with 11 bases lying between them.

V gene TRBV7-3 combines with J gene TRBJ2-2; maybe TRBD1 (6 bases). This CDR3 is 15 amino acids long. Looked up from germline, CDR1 is SGHTA and CDR2 is FQGTGA. With 5 bases removed from V and 6 bases from J, the gap between germline ends came to 16 bases. The CDR3 DNA follows: TGTGCCAGCAGCGCCGGGACACCCGGGGCCGGGGAGCTGTTTTTT. This translates into CASSAGTPGAGELFF.

V usage is TRBV5-1 and J usage is TRBJ2-4; D is unresolved. Germline CDR1 is SGHRS and CDR2 is YFSETQ. Trimming left V 1 base short and J 1 base short, with 9 bases between. The CDR3 is made up of 15 amino acids. CDR3 residues: CASSLLVGAKNIQYF. For the CDR3, the DNA is TGCGCCAGCAGCTTGTTAGTGGGGGCCAAAAACATTCAGTACTTC.

The V call is TRBV5-4, the J call TRBJ2-1; 11 bases are a match to TRBD2. V was pared by 2 bases and J by 4 bases, with 8 bases of the junction left unmatched. This CDR3 is built from 17 residues. Germline assignment: CDR1 SGHNT and CDR2 YYREEE (reference sequence). The CDR3 spells CASSFSSSSGGYNEQFF. CDR3 sequence (DNA): TGTGCCAGCAGCTTTAGTTCCTCTAGCGGGGGGTACAATGAGCAGTTCTTC.

The V call is TRBV19, the J call TRBJ2-1, with 13 bases fitting TRBD2. Unmatched junction bases numbered 14, after V lost 5 bases and J lost 4 bases. Germline CDR1 and CDR2: LNHDA and SQIVND (reference sequence). This CDR3 spans 19 amino acids. The CDR3 coding sequence is TGTGCCAGTAGTCCTCTGACTAGCGGGGGGTCCTTCTCTTACAATGAGCAGTTCTTC. Protein sequence: CASSPLTSGGSFSYNEQFF.

Only one count was recorded for this clone. The chain carries TRBV25-1 and TRBJ2-1; tentatively, D is TRBD2 (6 bases). Germline V gene data show CDR1 as MGHDK and CDR2 as SYGVNS. The CDR3 loop spans 15 amino acids. Trimming removed 1 base at V and 5 bases at J, with 12 bases between. The chain's CDR3 is CASSELASVHNEQFF. Here the CDR3 DNA reads TGTGCCAGCAGTGAATTAGCTAGCGTACACAATGAGCAGTTCTTC.

This chain links TRBV7-9 with TRBJ1-2; TRBD1 matches at 7 bases. The J segment lost 5 bases and the V segment lost 4 bases, leaving 16 bases of the junction unmatched. CDR3 length: 17 residues. The germline V gene encodes CDR1 SEHNR and CDR2 FQNEAQ (reference sequence). The CDR3 region is CASSSATGTLMEYGYTF. The CDR3 DNA follows: TGTGCCAGCAGCTCGGCGACAGGGACCTTAATGGAATATGGCTACACCTTC.

CDR3: CASSQGHRNQPQHF. Here the CDR3 DNA reads TGCGCCAGCAGCCAAGGGCACCGGAATCAGCCCCAGCATTTT. V and J are TRBV4-1 and TRBJ1-5; no clear D gene. The V and J ends lost 1 base and 4 bases respectively, with 8 bases between them. The germline V gene has CDR1 MGHRA and CDR2 YSYEKL. There are 14 residues in the CDR3.

This clone was recorded only once. This chain joins TRBV7-6 and TRBJ1-1, with D uncertain. From germline, CDR1 is SGHVS and CDR2 FNYEAQ. The CDR3 runs 14 residues. V lost 6 bases to trimming and J lost 0 bases, with 11 bases between them. The CDR3 region is CASSRYPLNTEAFF. In DNA, the CDR3 is TGTGCCAGCAGTCGTTATCCCTTGAACACTGAAGCTTTCTTT.

This clone was observed a single time. The chain carries TRBV30 and TRBJ2-1; tentatively, D is TRBD1 or TRBD2 (5 bases each). CDR1 and CDR2 (germline): GTSNPN, SVGIG (reference sequence). V was pared by 0 bases and J by 10 bases, with 13 bases between. The CDR3 totals 13 residues. For the CDR3, the DNA is TGTGCCTGGAGTGTACGTAGCGAGGGGGAGCAGTTCTTC. Encoded protein: CAWSVRSEGEQFF.

The rearrangement uses TRBV6-5 and TRBJ1-1, with no clear D. The V gene lost 4 bases and the J gene lost 1 base, with 10 bases spanning the gap. The CDR3 spans 14 residues. From germline, CDR1 is MNHEY and CDR2 SVGAGI. CDR3 sequence reads: CASSSTGRNTEAFF. CDR3 in DNA: TGTGCCAGCAGTTCCACTGGGCGGAACACTGAAGCTTTCTTT.

The V gene is TRBV6-1, the J gene TRBJ1-1; D possibly corresponds to TRBD1 (5 bases). CDR1 is MNHNS and CDR2 is SASEGT in the germline V gene. Trimming stripped 2 bases from V and 7 bases from J, with 20 bases between. The CDR3 has 16 residues. In DNA, the CDR3 is TGTGCCAGCAGTGAAACAAGCGGGGGGACTTACGGTGAAGCTTTCTTT. It encodes CASSETSGGTYGEAFF.

This chain links TRBV6-6 with TRBJ2-7; D is possibly TRBD1 (6 bases). The CDR3 has 14 amino acids. Germline V gene data show CDR1 as MNHNY and CDR2 as SVGAGI (reference sequence). Trimming left V 5 bases short and J 2 bases short, with 13 bases between. The CDR3: CASSRSRDTYEQYV. The DNA for the CDR3 is TGTGCCAGCAGTCGAAGCCGGGACACCTACGAGCAGTACGTC.

This clone appeared a single time. The CDR3 protein is CASSTDRYDEQYF. The CDR3 DNA sequence: TGTGCCAGCAGCACGGACAGGTACGACGAGCAGTACTTC. The V and J genes are TRBV5-6 and TRBJ2-7; 7 bases are a match to TRBD1. Germline V gene data show CDR1 as SGHDT and CDR2 as YYEEEE. The CDR3 is 13 amino acids. V lost 4 bases, J lost 5 bases, and 6 bases stayed unmatched.

The gene calls are TRBV2 and TRBJ1-5; possible D gene TRBD1, 5 bases. The germline V and J ends were trimmed by 6 bases and 6 bases, with 12 bases remaining between them. CDR3 length equals 13 residues. CDR1 is SNHLY, CDR2 FYNNEI, per germline. CDR3 protein: CASRGTGGQPQHF. The CDR3 DNA reads TGTGCCAGCAGGGGGACCGGGGGTCAGCCCCAGCATTTT.

This chain links TRBV19 with TRBJ1-1, with D possibly being TRBD1 (6 bases). This CDR3 has 14 residues. Deletions cut 3 bases from V and 10 bases from J, with 18 bases between. CDR1 and CDR2 from the germline V gene are LNHDA and SQIVND (reference sequence). The CDR3 reads CASSISGGRTLAFF. In DNA form, the CDR3 reads TGTGCCAGTAGTATTAGCGGGGGGCGAACTCTAGCTTTCTTT. The full variable domain, its missing parts supplied by reference TRBV19 and TRBJ1-1, is DGGITQSPKYLFRKEGQNVTLSCEQNLNHDAMYWYRQDPGQGLRLIYYSQIVNDFQKGDIAEGYSVSREKKESFPLTVTSAQKNPTAFYLCASSISGGRTLAFFGQGTRLTVV.

In this sample, this clone turned up once. Sequence at one end of the junction differs from germline and may be a read error. This chain connects TRBV5-4 to TRBJ2-3, with D perhaps TRBD1 or TRBD2 (5 bases each). The V gene's germline CDR1 is SGHNT and CDR2 YYREEE (reference sequence). This CDR3 spans 16 amino acids. The CDR3 coding sequence is TGTGCCGGCAGCTCGGGACCCCTAGCAGGCACAGATACGCAGTATTTT. The encoded protein is CAGSSGPLAGTDTQYF.

This clone was detected a few times. The rearrangement links TRBV4-1 to TRBJ2-1; 10 bases line up with TRBD2. This CDR3 spans 16 amino acids. CDR1 and CDR2 (germline): MGHRA, YSYEKL. J was trimmed by 8 bases and V by 1 base; bases with no gene match: 8. CDR3 DNA: TGCGCCAGCAGCCAAGGGCGAGCGGGAGGGCACTATGAGCAGTTCTTC. It is translated as CASSQGRAGGHYEQFF.

The rearrangement joins TRBV30 to TRBJ1-1; no definite D call. CDR1 GTSNPN and CDR2 SVGIG come from the germline V gene (reference sequence). V lost 1 base and J 1 base, leaving 10 bases between the germline ends. CDR3 length equals 14 residues. The CDR3 region is CAWSEWAGNTEAFF. In DNA, the CDR3 is TGTGCCTGGAGTGAATGGGCCGGGAACACTGAAGCTTTCTTT.

The CDR3 loop is CASSLIAGQGMAEAFF. The CDR3 DNA reads as TGTGCCAGCAGCTTAATTGCTGGACAGGGGATGGCTGAAGCTTTCTTT. The genes are TRBV13 and TRBJ1-1; 9 positions match TRBD1. There are 16 residues in the CDR3. V lost 2 bases and J lost 6; bases outside the gene matches: 10. Germline CDR1 PRHDT, CDR2 FYEKMQ (reference sequence).

The V call is TRBV9, the J call TRBJ2-5; 7 bases map to TRBD2. The length of the CDR3 is 13 residues. The V gene end was trimmed by 0 bases and the J gene end by 7 bases; junction bases not matched to a gene: 3. Germline V CDR1 and CDR2: SGDLS, YYNGEE. This CDR3 is CASSVDPGGTQYF. CDR3 sequence (DNA): TGTGCCAGCAGCGTAGACCCGGGGGGGACCCAGTACTTC.

The CDR3 spells CAWNTGGTGNTIYF. CDR3 DNA sequence: TGTGCCTGGAACACAGGGGGCACTGGAAACACCATATATTTT. This chain uses TRBV30 with TRBJ1-3, with TRBD1 matching over 9 bases. CDR1 is GTSNPN and CDR2 is SVGIG in the germline V gene (reference sequence). With 4 bases clipped from V and 2 bases from J, the junction kept 3 bases outside the gene matches. CDR3 size: 14 residues.